These T cell receptor beta chains were read from a single sample in a study of OX40 agonist ivuxolimab in advanced cancers. Produced via immunoSEQ multiplex PCR; TCRdb's table is partial and in-frame only. The sample carries about 54,000 clones, approximately 84% recorded once. Source: CD4+ or CD8+ T cells sorted from blood, taken in a trial of the OX40 agonist ivuxolimab. Receptors were obtained from an adult with an advanced solid tumor such as melanoma, head and neck, liver or kidney cancer. Both conserved end residues are part of each CDR3. D genes are given only for firm matches. The size of a clone is reported for some rows only, either as once, few or many, or as a class for expanded clones.

clone size	V gene	D gene	J gene	CDR3 protein	CDR3 DNA
NA	TRBV27	NA	TRBJ2-7	CASSSGVGSREQYF	TGTGCCAGCAGTTCCGGTGTAGGGTCCCGCGAGCAGTACTTC
once	TRBV19	NA	TRBJ2-6	CASSIEAYSGANVLTF	TGTGCCAGTAGTATAGAAGCGTACTCTGGGGCCAACGTCCTGACTTTC
NA	TRBV7-3	TRBD2	TRBJ2-7	CASSPFPRSGRVDEQYF	TGTGCCAGCAGCCCTTTTCCTAGGAGCGGGAGAGTGGACGAGCAGTACTTC
NA	TRBV4-2	NA	TRBJ1-1	CASSLLPVESTEAFF	TGTGCCAGCAGCCTCCTTCCGGTGGAGAGCACTGAAGCTTTCTTT
NA	TRBV6-5	TRBD2	TRBJ2-4	CASRRVWGGDIQYF	TGTGCCAGCAGGCGAGTATGGGGGGGAGACATTCAGTACTTC
NA	TRBV7-9	TRBD1	TRBJ1-1	CASSIPGQGGYTEAFF	TGTGCCAGCAGCATACCGGGACAGGGGGGCTACACTGAAGCTTTCTTT
NA	TRBV15	NA	TRBJ1-5	CATSRDWGFGQPQHF	TGTGCCACCAGCAGAGATTGGGGTTTTGGGCAGCCCCAGCATTTT
NA	TRBV25-1	TRBD1	TRBJ2-7	CASSPTGNEQYF	TGTGCCAGCAGTCCGACAGGGAACGAGCAGTACTTC
NA	TRBV7-4	TRBD2	TRBJ2-7	CASSLGSRGVFSYEQYF	TGTGCCAGCAGCTTAGGTAGTCGGGGGGTTTTCTCCTACGAGCAGTACTTC
NA	TRBV18	TRBD2	TRBJ2-3	CASSPGLAGVDTQYF	TGTGCCAGCTCACCGGGGCTAGCGGGAGTAGATACGCAGTATTTT
few	TRBV30	NA	TRBJ1-5	CAWSVRGGVGNQPQHF	TGTGCCTGGAGTGTACGTGGGGGCGTTGGCAATCAGCCCCAGCATTTT